These 22 T cell receptor beta chains share one sample of origin, sequenced in a study of T-cell reconstitution after alpha-beta-depleted transplantation in children. A library of TCRbeta sequences, prepared with unique molecular identifiers, was generated. TCRdb called the PCR reads again in MiXCR, with one record for every CDR3 protein. The data contain fewer than 1 million distinct CDR3 sequences, 16% of them seen just once; the ten biggest clones take up 5%. The source was PBMCs, mostly from graft donor cells, collected 360 days after TCRalphabeta/CD19-depleted stem cell transplant. These receptors came from a male patient aged 10 to 17 who had a stem cell transplant for acute lymphoblastic leukemia, so the T cells may come from the graft donor.

The V call is TRBV2, the J call TRBJ2-7, with D perhaps given as TRBD1 or TRBD2 (5 bases each). Trimming stripped 6 bases from V and 1 base from J, with 22 bases between. The CDR3 runs to 17 residues. Germline V gene lookup returns CDR1 SNHLY and CDR2 FYNNEI. In DNA form, the CDR3 reads TGTGCCAGCAGGGGTAACGACGGGGCAAACCTTTCCTACGAGCAGTACTTC. Its translation is CASRGNDGANLSYEQYF.

This rearrangement joins TRBV24-1 to TRBJ2-5, with 9 bases aligning to TRBD1. J gave up 1 base and V 3 bases, and 8 bases lay outside the gene matches. The CDR3 has 17 amino acids. Germline V lookup: CDR1 KGHDR, CDR2 SFDVKD. The CDR3 here is CATSDPKQGAPQETQYF. Written as DNA, the CDR3 is TGTGCCACCAGTGATCCTAAACAGGGGGCCCCCCAAGAGACCCAGTACTTC.

This clonotype appeared a few times. J is TRBJ2-6 and V is TRBV7-8; D remains unclear. V was clipped by 1 base and J by 2 bases, with 6 bases between them. The CDR3 is made up of 15 amino acids. In germline, CDR1 is SGHVS, CDR2 FQNEAQ. The CDR3 spells CASSLVLTGANVLTF. CDR3 nucleotide sequence: TGTGCCAGCAGCTTAGTATTAACTGGGGCCAACGTCCTGACTTTC.

The chain employs TRBV29-1 and TRBJ2-5, with 12 bases lining up with TRBD2. Germline V lookup: CDR1 SQVTM, CDR2 ANQGSEA. The CDR3 loop spans 17 amino acids. V lost 4 bases to trimming and J lost 5 bases; unmatched junction nucleotides: 14. The CDR3 protein is CSVGGSLAGGPWETQYF. CDR3 nucleotides: TGCAGCGTTGGCGGGAGTCTAGCGGGAGGGCCATGGGAGACCCAGTACTTC.

The chain is built from TRBV7-3 and TRBJ1-6; D might be TRBD1 (6 bases). V dropped 3 bases and J dropped 0 bases, with 9 bases sitting between them. Germline V gene data show CDR1 as SGHTA and CDR2 as FQGTGA. This CDR3 spans 16 amino acids. CDR3 in amino acids: CASSLGGPSYNSPLHF. DNA of the CDR3: TGTGCCAGCAGCTTGGGGGGGCCCTCCTATAATTCACCCCTCCACTTT.

V gene TRBV6-7 combines with J gene TRBJ1-5, with 7 nucleotides matching TRBD1. TRBV6-7 belongs to the ORF category, with a function that is uncertain. The CDR3 has 14 residues. The V gene end was trimmed by 6 bases and the J gene end by 6 bases; junction bases not matched to a gene: 8. The CDR3 DNA reads as TGTGCCAGCAGCCGCCGACAGGGTCGTCAGCCCCAGCATTTT. It encodes CASSRRQGRQPQHF.

This chain joins TRBV5-1 and TRBJ2-1; D is tentatively TRBD1 or TRBD2 (7 bases each). Trimming removed 4 bases from V and 7 bases from J, with 18 bases in between. The CDR3 has 15 residues. The germline V gene has CDR1 SGHRS and CDR2 YFSETQ. In DNA, the CDR3 is TGCGCCAGCAGCGCCCAGGGGGGGAGGGGAAATGAGCAGTTCTTC. Residues: CASSAQGGRGNEQFF. Combining the CDR3 with reference TRBV5-1 and TRBJ2-1 gives the whole variable domain KAGVTQTPRYLIKTRGQQVTLSCSPISGHRSVSWYQQTPGQGLQFLFEYFSETQRNKGNFPGRFSGRQFSNSRSEMNVSTLELGDSALYLCASSAQGGRGNEQFFGPGTRLTVL.

Only a few counts were recorded for this clonotype. This sequence joins TRBV4-1 and TRBJ2-2, with D possibly being TRBD1 (6 bases). V shed 6 bases and J shed 1 base, with 15 bases lying between them. The CDR3 loop spans 16 amino acids. The germline CDR1 and CDR2 sequences are MGHRA and YSYEKL. The CDR3 reads CASSPPGQRNTGELFF. The CDR3, as DNA: TGCGCCAGCAGTCCGCCGGGACAAAGGAACACCGGGGAGCTGTTTTTT.

There are a few counts of this clonotype. V and J are TRBV24-1 and TRBJ1-4, with 7 bases that match TRBD1. V lost 3 bases, J lost 5 bases, and 8 bases stayed unmatched. In germline, CDR1 is KGHDR, CDR2 SFDVKD. CDR3 length: 16 residues. The CDR3: CATSDHRQGWNEKLFF. The CDR3 DNA reads as TGTGCCACCAGTGATCACCGACAGGGATGGAATGAAAAACTGTTTTTT.

This clonotype was recorded many times. V usage is TRBV5-1 and J usage is TRBJ2-2, with D unresolved. This CDR3 contains 13 residues. CDR1 is SGHRS and CDR2 is YFSETQ in the germline V gene. The V gene lost 0 bases and the J gene lost 4 bases, with 4 bases spanning the gap. CDR3 coding DNA: TGCGCCAGCAGCTTGGAATTCACCGGGGAGCTGTTTTTT. Its translation is CASSLEFTGELFF. Full variable domain (outside the CDR3, taken from reference TRBV5-1 and TRBJ2-2): KAGVTQTPRYLIKTRGQQVTLSCSPISGHRSVSWYQQTPGQGLQFLFEYFSETQRNKGNFPGRFSGRQFSNSRSEMNVSTLELGDSALYLCASSLEFTGELFFGEGSRLTVL.

This clonotype occurred many times. This rearrangement joins TRBV29-1 to TRBJ2-7, with D uncertain. V was shortened by 5 bases and J by 3 bases, with 8 bases between the two germline ends. Germline lookup yields CDR1 SQVTM and CDR2 ANQGSEA. The CDR3 is made up of 11 amino acids. CDR3 DNA sequence: TGCAGCGTTTTTGACTTCTACGAGCAGTACTTC. This codes for CSVFDFYEQYF.

The rearrangement uses TRBV5-6 and TRBJ2-7, with TRBD2 matching 11 bases. V lost 4 bases and J lost 3; bases outside the gene matches: 9. The CDR3 is 16 amino acids. Germline-derived CDR1 and CDR2 are SGHDT and YYEEEE. CDR3 amino acids: CASSPIAGGKFYEQYF. Written as DNA, the CDR3 is TGTGCCAGCAGCCCGATAGCGGGAGGGAAATTCTACGAGCAGTACTTC.

This clonotype was observed a handful of times. The rearrangement uses TRBV11-3 and TRBJ2-3; tentative D call: TRBD2 (6 bases). Trimming shortened V by 6 bases and J by 3 bases, and 10 bases separated the two germline ends. The CDR3 spans 13 residues. The germline V gene has CDR1 SGHNT and CDR2 YENEEA. The CDR3 loop reads CASRTSNTDTQYF. The CDR3 DNA sequence: TGTGCCAGCAGGACTAGTAATACAGATACGCAGTATTTT. The complete variable domain, with remaining parts taken from reference TRBV11-3 and TRBJ2-3, reads EAGVVQSPRYKIIEKKQPVAFWCNPISGHNTLYWYLQNLGQGPELLIRYENEEAVDDSQLPKDRFSAERLKGVDSTLKIQPAELGDSAVYLCASRTSNTDTQYFGPGTRLTVL.

The CDR3 nucleotides are TGCAGCGTTGAACGGACTCGGAACACCGGGGAGCTGTTTTTT. Encoded protein: CSVERTRNTGELFF. This chain links TRBV29-1 with TRBJ2-2, with TRBD2 as a possible D gene (5 bases). CDR3 length: 14 amino acids. Between the trimmed V and J ends, which lost 2 bases and 1 base, there was a span of 8 bases. CDR1 SQVTM and CDR2 ANQGSEA come from the germline V gene.

This clonotype showed up many times. V and J are TRBV7-3 and TRBJ2-2, with TRBD2 identical over 8 bases. The germline V gene has CDR1 SGHTA and CDR2 FQGTGA. The CDR3 consists of 15 residues. Trimming removed 5 bases from V and 6 bases from J; junction bases left unmatched: 8. The CDR3 spells CASSLAGFLAGELFF. The CDR3, as DNA: TGTGCCAGCAGCCTAGCGGGTTTTCTGGCCGGGGAGCTGTTTTTT.

The chain carries TRBV29-1 and TRBJ2-1; D possibly corresponds to TRBD1 (5 bases). V shed 7 bases and J shed 5 bases, with 12 bases lying between them. Germline V CDR1 and CDR2: SQVTM, ANQGSEA. This CDR3 region has 12 residues. The DNA of the CDR3 is TGCAGCGCTCTGACAGATCACAATGAGCAGTTCTTC. Translating it yields CSALTDHNEQFF.

This chain connects TRBV18 to TRBJ2-5; D remains ambiguous. V was pared by 3 bases and J by 4 bases, with 12 bases between. There are 14 residues in the CDR3. Germline assignment: CDR1 KGHSH and CDR2 LQKENI. The CDR3 DNA follows: TGTGCCAGCTCACCCCCGAGGCCCCGAGAGACCCAGTACTTC. This codes for CASSPPRPRETQYF.

The genes are TRBV5-1 and TRBJ1-1; 11 bases map to TRBD1. Germline-derived CDR1 and CDR2 are SGHRS and YFSETQ. CDR3 size: 16 residues. V shed 0 bases and J 4 bases; nucleotides not matched to a gene: 5. The CDR3 DNA sequence: TGCGCCAGCAGCTTGGGGACAGGGGGCATGCTCACTGAAGCTTTCTTT. Its translation: CASSLGTGGMLTEAFF.

The chain carries TRBV11-2 and TRBJ2-1, with D tentatively TRBD1 or TRBD2 (5 bases each). There are 17 residues in the CDR3. Germline-derived CDR1 and CDR2 are SGHAT and FQNNGV. Trimming cost V 5 bases and J 8 bases, with 25 bases left between them. Written as DNA, the CDR3 is TGTGCCAGCAGCCCTAGGCCACAGGCATTAGCGCCCTATGAGCAGTTCTTC. As protein: CASSPRPQALAPYEQFF.

This clonotype was counted a few times. This chain uses TRBV10-3 with TRBJ2-7; D gene unclear. This CDR3 region has 13 residues. Trimming shortened V by 2 bases and J by 5 bases, and 10 bases separated the two germline ends. Germline values: CDR1 ENHRY, CDR2 SYGVKD. Here the CDR3 reads CAISEKQIDEQYF. DNA of the CDR3: TGTGCCATCAGTGAGAAGCAAATCGACGAGCAGTACTTC.

This chain uses TRBV19 with TRBJ2-7; 13 bases are a match to TRBD2. V gave up 6 bases and J gave up 6 bases; unmatched junction bases: 5. The length of the CDR3 is 14 residues. Per the germline V gene, CDR1 is LNHDA and CDR2 is SQIVND (reference sequence). CDR3 loop: CASSWTSGRSEQYF. CDR3 coding DNA: TGTGCCAGTAGCTGGACTAGCGGGAGAAGCGAGCAGTACTTC.

This clonotype showed up just a few times. J is TRBJ2-3 and V is TRBV12-3 or TRBV12-4; D unclear. The germline V and J ends were trimmed by 1 base and 4 bases, with 12 bases remaining between them. The CDR3 runs to 15 residues. DNA for the CDR3: TGTGCCAGCAGTTTAGGTTCTCTTCTAGCAGATACGCAGTATTTT. Translated, it gives CASSLGSLLADTQYF.